This TCR beta chain is from a study of cytomegalovirus exposure and HLA in healthy donors. Study context: Among about 179 million T cells, an earlier analysis found roughly 100 million unique TCR beta sequences. Out of fewer than 400 genotyped donors, about 81% belonged to the Caucasian-associated ancestry cluster.

Healthy people donating bone marrow made up the donors. The CDR3 loop spans 14 amino acids. From germline, CDR1 is LNHDA and CDR2 SQIVND (reference sequence). Whole-study findings and limits: Later, an analysis showed that TCR beta chains associated with HLA were more clonally expanded than others that were equally common.

Details on this clone: Antigen unknown.

PCR was performed using 60 Vbeta and 13 Jbeta primers. The repertoire was sequenced with immunoSEQ multiplex PCR; TCRdb's copy has only in-frame clones and lacks some. Seen here are roughly 100,000 clones, around 76% observed once, and the top ten hold around 19%. Sequencing used PBMCs. This sequence joins TRBV19 and TRBJ2-2, with 8 bases matching TRBD2. This clonotype originated in a woman aged 60 to 75 in good health and CMV-seropositive. The CDR3 here is CGVSGMYLGGELFF. The CDR3 nucleotides read TGTGGAGTTAGCGGGATGTATTTGGGCGGGGAGCTGTTTTTT.